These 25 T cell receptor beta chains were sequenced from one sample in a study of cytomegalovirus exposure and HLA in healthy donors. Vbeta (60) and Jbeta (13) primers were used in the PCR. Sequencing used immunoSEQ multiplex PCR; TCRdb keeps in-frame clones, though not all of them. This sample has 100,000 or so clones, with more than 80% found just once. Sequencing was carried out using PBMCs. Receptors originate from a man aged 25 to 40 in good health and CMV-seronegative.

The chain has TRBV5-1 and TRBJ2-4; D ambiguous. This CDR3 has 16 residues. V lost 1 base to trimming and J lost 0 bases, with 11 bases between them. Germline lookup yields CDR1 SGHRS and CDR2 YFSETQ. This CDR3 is CASSLSFSVAKNIQYF. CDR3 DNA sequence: TGCGCCAGCAGCTTGAGTTTTAGTGTAGCCAAAAACATTCAGTACTTC.

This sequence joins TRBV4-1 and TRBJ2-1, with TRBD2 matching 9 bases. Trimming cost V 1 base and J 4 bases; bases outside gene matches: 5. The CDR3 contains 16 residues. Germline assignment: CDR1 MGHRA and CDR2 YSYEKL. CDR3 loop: CASSQGSGGPYNEQFF. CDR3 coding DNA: TGCGCCAGCAGCCAAGGGAGCGGGGGGCCTTACAATGAGCAGTTCTTC.

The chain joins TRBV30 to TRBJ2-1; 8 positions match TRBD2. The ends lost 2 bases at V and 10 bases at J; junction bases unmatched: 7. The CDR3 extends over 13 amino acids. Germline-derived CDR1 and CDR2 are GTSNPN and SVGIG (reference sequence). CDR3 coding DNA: TGTGCCTGGAGTCGAGCAGCGGGAGACGAGCAGTTCTTC. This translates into CAWSRAAGDEQFF. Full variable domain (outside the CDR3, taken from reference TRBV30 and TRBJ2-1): SQTIHQWPATLVQPVGSPLSLECTVEGTSNPNLYWYRQAAGRGLQLLFYSVGIGQISSEVPQNLSASRPQDRQFILSSKKLLLSDSGFYLCAWSRAAGDEQFFGPGTRLTVL.

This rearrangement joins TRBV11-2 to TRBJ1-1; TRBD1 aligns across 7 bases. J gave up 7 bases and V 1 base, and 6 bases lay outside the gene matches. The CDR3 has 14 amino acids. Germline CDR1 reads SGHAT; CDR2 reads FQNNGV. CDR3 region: CASSLAGGLGEAFF. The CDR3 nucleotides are TGTGCCAGCAGCTTAGCAGGGGGATTAGGTGAAGCTTTCTTT.

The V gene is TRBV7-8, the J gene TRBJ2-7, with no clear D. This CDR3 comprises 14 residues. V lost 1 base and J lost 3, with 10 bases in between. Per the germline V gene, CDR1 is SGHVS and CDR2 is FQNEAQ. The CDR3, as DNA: TGTGCCAGCAGCTTAGGGGCTCGAAACTACGAGCAGTACTTC. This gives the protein CASSLGARNYEQYF.

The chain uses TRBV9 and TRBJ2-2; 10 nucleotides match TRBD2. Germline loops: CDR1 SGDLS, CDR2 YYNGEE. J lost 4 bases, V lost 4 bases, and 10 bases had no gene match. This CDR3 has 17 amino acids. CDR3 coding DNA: TGTGCCAGCAGCCCTAGACGAGCGGGGGGGAGCACCGGGGAGCTGTTTTTT. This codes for CASSPRRAGGSTGELFF. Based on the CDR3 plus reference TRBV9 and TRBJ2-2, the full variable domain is DSGVTQTPKHLITATGQRVTLRCSPRSGDLSVYWYQQSLDQGLQFLIQYYNGEERAKGNILERFSAQQFPDLHSELNLSSLELGDSALYFCASSPRRAGGSTGELFFGEGSRLTVL.

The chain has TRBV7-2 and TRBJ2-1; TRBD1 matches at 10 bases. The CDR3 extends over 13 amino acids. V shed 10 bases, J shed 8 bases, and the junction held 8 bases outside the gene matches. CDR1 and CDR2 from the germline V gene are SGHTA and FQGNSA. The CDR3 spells CAKGTGVVHEQFF. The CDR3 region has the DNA TGTGCCAAAGGGACAGGGGTTGTGCATGAGCAGTTCTTC.

Written as DNA, the CDR3 is TGCGCCAGCAGCGAGCGGGACTGGTACAATGAGCAGTTCTTC. This encodes CASSERDWYNEQFF. J is TRBJ2-1 and V is TRBV4-1; 7 positions match TRBD2. CDR3 size: 14 residues. Per the germline V gene, CDR1 is MGHRA and CDR2 is YSYEKL. J gave up 4 bases and V 5 bases, and 5 bases lay outside the gene matches.

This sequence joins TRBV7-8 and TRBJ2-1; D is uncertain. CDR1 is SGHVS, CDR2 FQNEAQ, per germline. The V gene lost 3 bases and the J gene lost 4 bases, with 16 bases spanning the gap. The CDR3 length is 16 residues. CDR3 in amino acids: CASSFRVSQAYNEQFF. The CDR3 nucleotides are TGTGCCAGCAGCTTTAGAGTCAGTCAGGCGTACAATGAGCAGTTCTTC.

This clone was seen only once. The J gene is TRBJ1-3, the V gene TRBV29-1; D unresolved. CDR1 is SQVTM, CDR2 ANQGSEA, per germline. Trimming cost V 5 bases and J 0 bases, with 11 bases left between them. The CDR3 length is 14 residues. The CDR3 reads CSVWEDLSGNTIYF. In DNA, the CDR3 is TGCAGCGTTTGGGAGGACCTCTCTGGAAACACCATATATTTT.

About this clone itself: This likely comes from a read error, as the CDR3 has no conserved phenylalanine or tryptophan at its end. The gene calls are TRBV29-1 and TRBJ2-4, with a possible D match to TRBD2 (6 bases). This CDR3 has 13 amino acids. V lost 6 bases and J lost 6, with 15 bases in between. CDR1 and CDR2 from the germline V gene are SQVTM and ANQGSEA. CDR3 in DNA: TGCAGCGTCGAGAGCGACGGGGGAAACATTCAGTACCTC. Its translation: CSVESDGGNIQYL.

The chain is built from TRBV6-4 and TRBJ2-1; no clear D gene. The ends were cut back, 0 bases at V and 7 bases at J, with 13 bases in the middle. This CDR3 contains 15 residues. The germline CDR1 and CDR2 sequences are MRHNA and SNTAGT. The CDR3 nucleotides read TGTGCCAGCAGTGACTCTAGAGACGGGTCAAATGAGCAGTTCTTC. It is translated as CASSDSRDGSNEQFF.

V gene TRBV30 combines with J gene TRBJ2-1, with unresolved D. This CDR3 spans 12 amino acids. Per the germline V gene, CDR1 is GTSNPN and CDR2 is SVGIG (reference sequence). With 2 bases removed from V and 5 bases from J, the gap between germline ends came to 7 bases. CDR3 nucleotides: TGTGCCTGGAGTCGGCGGAACAATGAGCAGTTCTTC. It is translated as CAWSRRNNEQFF.

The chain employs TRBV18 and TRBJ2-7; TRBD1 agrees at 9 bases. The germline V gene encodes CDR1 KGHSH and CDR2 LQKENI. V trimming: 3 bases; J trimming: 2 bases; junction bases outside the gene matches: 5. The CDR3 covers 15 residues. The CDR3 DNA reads TGTGCCAGCTCACCCGGGACAGGGACGACCTACGAGCAGTACTTC. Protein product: CASSPGTGTTYEQYF.

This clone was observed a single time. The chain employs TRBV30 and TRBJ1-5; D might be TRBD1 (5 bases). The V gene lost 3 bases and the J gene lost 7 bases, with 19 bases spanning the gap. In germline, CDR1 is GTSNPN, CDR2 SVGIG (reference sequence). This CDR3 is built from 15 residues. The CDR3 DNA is TGTGCCTGGAGCTCTACTCTCCGGGGGGACCAGCCCCAGCATTTT. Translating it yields CAWSSTLRGDQPQHF.

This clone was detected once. The DNA of the CDR3 is TGTGCCAGCAGCTCGGGTAGCGGGAGGGGGGCGGAGCAGTTCTTC. Amino acid sequence: CASSSGSGRGAEQFF. The V gene is TRBV7-6, the J gene TRBJ2-1; 11 nucleotides match TRBD2. The J segment lost 10 bases and the V segment lost 4 bases, leaving 9 bases of the junction unmatched. In germline, CDR1 is SGHVS, CDR2 FNYEAQ. This CDR3 is 15 amino acids long.

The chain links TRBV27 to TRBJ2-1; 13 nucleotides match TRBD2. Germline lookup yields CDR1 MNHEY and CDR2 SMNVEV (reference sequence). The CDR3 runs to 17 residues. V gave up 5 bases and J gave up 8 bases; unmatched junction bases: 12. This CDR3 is CASSLTSGRAVSHEQFF. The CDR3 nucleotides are TGTGCCAGCAGTCTAACTAGCGGGAGGGCCGTTAGCCATGAGCAGTTCTTC.

This CDR3 reads CASSRDSDTIYF. The DNA of the CDR3 is TGTGCCAGCAGCAGGGACAGCGACACCATATATTTT. This chain joins TRBV5-6 and TRBJ1-3, with TRBD1 matching 7 bases. CDR3 length: 12 residues. The trim removed 4 bases at V and 8 bases at J, leaving 3 bases unmatched. Germline lookup yields CDR1 SGHDT and CDR2 YYEEEE.

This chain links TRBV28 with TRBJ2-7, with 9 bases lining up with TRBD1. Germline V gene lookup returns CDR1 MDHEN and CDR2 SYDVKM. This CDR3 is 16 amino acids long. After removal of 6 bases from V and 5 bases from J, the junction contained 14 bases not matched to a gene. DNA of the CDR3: TGTGCCAGCAGCACCCCACGTACAGGGGGCATGGACGAGCAGTACTTC. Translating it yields CASSTPRTGGMDEQYF.

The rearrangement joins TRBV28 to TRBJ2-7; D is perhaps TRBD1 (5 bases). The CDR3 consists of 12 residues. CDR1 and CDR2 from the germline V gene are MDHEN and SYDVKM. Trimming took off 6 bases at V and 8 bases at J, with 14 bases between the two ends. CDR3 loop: CASRLVSGKQYF. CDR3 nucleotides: TGTGCCAGCAGGCTAGTATCAGGGAAGCAGTACTTC.

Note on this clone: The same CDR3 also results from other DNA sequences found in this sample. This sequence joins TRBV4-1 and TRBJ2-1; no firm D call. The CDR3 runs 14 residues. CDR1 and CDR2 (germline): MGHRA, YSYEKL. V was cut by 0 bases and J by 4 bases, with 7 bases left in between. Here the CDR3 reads CASSQEVRYNEQFF. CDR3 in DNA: TGCGCCAGCAGCCAAGAGGTTAGATACAATGAGCAGTTCTTC.

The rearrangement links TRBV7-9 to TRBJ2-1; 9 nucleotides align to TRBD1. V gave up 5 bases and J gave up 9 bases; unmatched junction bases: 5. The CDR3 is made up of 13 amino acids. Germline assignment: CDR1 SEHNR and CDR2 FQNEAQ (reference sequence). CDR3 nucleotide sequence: TGTGCCAGCAGCCCACAGGGGGCGAGTGAGCAGTTCTTC. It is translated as CASSPQGASEQFF.

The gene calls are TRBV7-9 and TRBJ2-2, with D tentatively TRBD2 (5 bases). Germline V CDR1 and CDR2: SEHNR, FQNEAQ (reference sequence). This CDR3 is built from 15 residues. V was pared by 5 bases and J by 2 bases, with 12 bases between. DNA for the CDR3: TGTGCCAGCAGCCCCTCGGGGAGAAACACCGGGGAGCTGTTTTTT. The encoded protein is CASSPSGRNTGELFF.

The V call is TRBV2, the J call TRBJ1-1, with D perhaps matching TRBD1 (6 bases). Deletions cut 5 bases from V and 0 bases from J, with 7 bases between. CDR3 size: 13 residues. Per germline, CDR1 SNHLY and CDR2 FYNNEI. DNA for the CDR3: TGTGCCAGCAGTAGGGGGATGAACACTGAAGCTTTCTTT. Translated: CASSRGMNTEAFF.

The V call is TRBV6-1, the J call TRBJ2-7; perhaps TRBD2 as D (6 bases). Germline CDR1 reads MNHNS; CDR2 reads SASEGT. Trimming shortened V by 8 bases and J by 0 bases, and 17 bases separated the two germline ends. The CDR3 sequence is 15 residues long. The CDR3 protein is CASHHLALSSYEQYF. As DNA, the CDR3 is TGTGCCAGCCACCATCTAGCGTTAAGCTCCTACGAGCAGTACTTC.